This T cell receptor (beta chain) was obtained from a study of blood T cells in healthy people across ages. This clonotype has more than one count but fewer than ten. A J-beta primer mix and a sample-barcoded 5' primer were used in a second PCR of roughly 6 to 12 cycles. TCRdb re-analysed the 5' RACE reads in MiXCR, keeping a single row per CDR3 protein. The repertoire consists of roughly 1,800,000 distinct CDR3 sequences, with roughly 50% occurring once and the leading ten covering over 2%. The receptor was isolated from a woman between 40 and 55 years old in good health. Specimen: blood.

The CDR3 nucleotides are TGCGCCAGCAGCTTAGACAGGGAAGGCAATGAGCAGTACTTC. Protein: CASSLDREGNEQYF. The chain links TRBV5-1 to TRBJ2-5; TRBD1 aligns across 7 bases. Germline CDR1 reads SGHRS; CDR2 reads YFSETQ. With V trimmed by 2 bases and J by 11 bases, 12 bases remained unmatched. The CDR3 length is 14 residues.